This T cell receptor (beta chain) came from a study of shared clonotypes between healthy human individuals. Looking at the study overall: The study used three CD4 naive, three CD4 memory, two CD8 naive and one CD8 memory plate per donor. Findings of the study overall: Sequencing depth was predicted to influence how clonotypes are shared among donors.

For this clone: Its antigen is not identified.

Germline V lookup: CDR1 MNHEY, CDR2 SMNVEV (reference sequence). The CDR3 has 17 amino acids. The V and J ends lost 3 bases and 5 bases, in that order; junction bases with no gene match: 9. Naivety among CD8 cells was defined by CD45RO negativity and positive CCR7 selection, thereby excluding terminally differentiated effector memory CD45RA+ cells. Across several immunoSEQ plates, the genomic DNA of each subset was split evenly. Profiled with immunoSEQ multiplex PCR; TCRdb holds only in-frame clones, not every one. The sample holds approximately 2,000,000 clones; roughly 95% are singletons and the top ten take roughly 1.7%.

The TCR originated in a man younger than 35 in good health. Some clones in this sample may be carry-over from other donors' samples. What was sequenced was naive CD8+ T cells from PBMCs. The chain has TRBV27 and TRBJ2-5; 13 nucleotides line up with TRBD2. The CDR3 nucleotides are TGTGCCAGCAGTTTCCAAACTAGCGGGAGGGAATATGAGACCCAGTACTTC. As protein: CASSFQTSGREYETQYF.